These T cell receptor beta chains were read from a single sample in a study of blood T cell repertoires in COVID-19. Assay: immunoSEQ multiplex PCR; the TCRdb copy retains only in-frame clones and omits some. The profile covers some 520,000 clones, with 75% to 90% appearing a single time and about 1% taken by the ten largest. Sequenced: peripheral blood. The receptors here all came from a man aged 18 to 35 with COVID-19, enrolled during active disease. The CDR3 runs from the conserved cysteine through the conserved F or W. D genes are given only for firm matches. Size is omitted from some rows. Given values are once, few, many or a class for expanded clones.

J	V	D	size	DNA	CDR3
TRBJ2-7	TRBV7-9	NA	NA	TGTGCCAGCCGTTACTTATCCAACTCCTACGAGCAGTACTTC	CASRYLSNSYEQYF
TRBJ1-1	TRBV6-6	NA	NA	TGTGCCAGCACCAAAGACAAGACTGAAGCTTTCTTT	CASTKDKTEAFF
TRBJ2-7	TRBV3-1/TRBV3-2	TRBD1	NA	TGTGCCAGCAGCCTACCGGGACAGGGGCTCTACGAGCAGTACTTC	CASSLPGQGLYEQYF
TRBJ1-5	TRBV6-1	NA	NA	TGTGCCAGCAGTGAATCACCGACAGCTAGCAATCAGCCCCAGCATTTT	CASSESPTASNQPQHF
TRBJ2-7	TRBV5-1	TRBD2	NA	TGCGCCAGCAGCCCGCCGAGGGCTAGCGGGAGGGCCGACGAGCAGTACTTC	CASSPPRASGRADEQYF
TRBJ1-3	TRBV2	TRBD1	NA	TGTGCCAGTATGACAGGGCTGAGGGCTGGAAACACCATATATTTT	CASMTGLRAGNTIYF
TRBJ2-1	TRBV19	NA	NA	TGTGCCAGTAGTTTGGCTAATGAGCAGTTCTTC	CASSLANEQFF
TRBJ2-2	TRBV6-2/TRBV6-3	NA	NA	TGTGCCAGCAGTTACACCCCCCTAGGGAGCACCGGGGAGCTGTTTTTT	CASSYTPLGSTGELFF
TRBJ1-3	TRBV28	NA	NA	TGTGCCAGCAGTTTATCGGGGGGAGGAAACACCATATATTTT	CASSLSGGGNTIYF
TRBJ2-5	TRBV6-5	TRBD1	NA	TGTGCCAGCAGTTACTCGGGACAGGGGACAAAAGAGACCCAGTACTTC	CASSYSGQGTKETQYF
TRBJ1-6	TRBV7-9	TRBD1	NA	TGTGCCAGCAGCTTAAACAGGGGGAATTCACCCCTCCACTTT	CASSLNRGNSPLHF
TRBJ2-3	TRBV6-1	TRBD2	NA	TGTGCCAGCAGTGAGGCGGGACTAGGGGCCACAGATACGCAGTATTTT	CASSEAGLGATDTQYF
TRBJ2-7	TRBV7-9	TRBD2	NA	TGTGCCAGCAGCGCCGGGACTAGGTCTTTGTACGAGCAGTACTTC	CASSAGTRSLYEQYF
TRBJ2-5	TRBV7-7	NA	NA	TGTGCTAGCAGCTTAGCCGGAGGTGGGGAGACCCAGTACTTC	CASSLAGGGETQYF
TRBJ2-1	TRBV3-1/TRBV3-2	TRBD1	NA	TGTGCCAGCAGCCAAGATCTCTCTCGCCGACAGGGTCGGTACAATGAGCAGTTCTTC	CASSQDLSRRQGRYNEQFF
TRBJ2-1	TRBV4-2	NA	once	TGTGCCAGCAGCCAAGATGAAATAGCGAGAAATGAGCAGTTCTTC	CASSQDEIARNEQFF
TRBJ2-7	TRBV6-5	NA	few	TGTGCCAGCGCGTTGCGGGACAGTACCTACGAGCAGTACTTC	CASALRDSTYEQYF
TRBJ2-7	TRBV7-8	TRBD2	NA	TGTGCCAGCAGCTGGGAGACTAGCGGGCCTATGGGGCAGTACTTC	CASSWETSGPMGQYF
TRBJ1-1	TRBV5-1	NA	NA	TGCGCCAGCAGCTTGGAGGGACAACCTACAGCTTTCTTT	CASSLEGQPTAFF
TRBJ2-4	TRBV5-1	NA	NA	TGCGCCAGCAGCTTCCAGGCGGGGACCAAAAACATTCAGTACTTC	CASSFQAGTKNIQYF
TRBJ1-1	TRBV3-1/TRBV3-2	NA	NA	TGTGCCAGCAGCCTCAATGTCGGCGGCAACCCCGCTTTCTTT	CASSLNVGGNPAFF
TRBJ2-7	TRBV11-3	NA	few	TGTGCCAGCAGCTTAGATCCGCCGAGCTACGAGCAGTACTTC	CASSLDPPSYEQYF
TRBJ2-6	TRBV6-4	NA	NA	TGTGCCAGCAGCCGAGAGGGCTTTGGGGCCAACGTCCTGACTTTC	CASSREGFGANVLTF
TRBJ1-2	TRBV2	TRBD1	NA	TGTGCCAGCCTACGGGACAGAATAAACTATGGCTACACCTTC	CASLRDRINYGYTF
TRBJ2-2	TRBV7-8	NA	few	TGTGCCAGCACCCCGACCGGGGAGCTGTTTTTT	CASTPTGELFF
TRBJ2-7	TRBV3-1/TRBV3-2	TRBD2	NA	TGTGCCAGCAGCCAAGTAGCGGGAGGGTCCTACGAGCAGTACTTC	CASSQVAGGSYEQYF
TRBJ2-7	TRBV11-2	NA	once	TGTGCCAGCAGCTTAGTGTTGGGACTCTATACCTCCTACGAGCAGTACTTC	CASSLVLGLYTSYEQYF
TRBJ2-7	TRBV29-1	TRBD1	NA	TGCAGCGTTGACAACCGGGACAGTTCCTACGAGCAGTACTTC	CSVDNRDSSYEQYF
TRBJ2-1	TRBV5-8	TRBD1	NA	TGTGCCAGCAGCTTGGGGACAGGGACAAATGAGCAGTTCTTC	CASSLGTGTNEQFF
TRBJ1-2	TRBV6-5	NA	NA	TGTGCCAGCACCGTCAGGCAGGGCAACTATGGCTACACCTTC	CASTVRQGNYGYTF
TRBJ2-1	TRBV4-1	NA	NA	TGCGCCAGCAGCCAAGACCACAGGGCTGACAATGAGCAGTTCTTC	CASSQDHRADNEQFF
TRBJ1-3	TRBV7-9	NA	NA	TGTGCCAGCAGCCCACCGACAGGTCCCGAAGGAAACACCATATATTTT	CASSPPTGPEGNTIYF
TRBJ2-7	TRBV28	TRBD1	NA	TGTGCCAGCAGACCCGGGACAGGGCCTTACGAGCAGTACTTC	CASRPGTGPYEQYF
TRBJ2-5	TRBV7-9	TRBD2	NA	TGTGCCAGCAGCTCGGGGGTAGCGGGAGGAGGGGAGACCCAGTACTTC	CASSSGVAGGGETQYF
TRBJ2-5	TRBV25-1	TRBD2	NA	TGTGCCAGCAGTGCGGGACTAGCAGAAGAGACCCAGTACTTC	CASSAGLAEETQYF
TRBJ2-2	TRBV19	NA	once	TGTGCCCTCAGGGACGGAGGGTCCGGGGAGCTGTTTTTT	CALRDGGSGELFF
TRBJ1-5	TRBV5-5	TRBD1	NA	TGTGCCAGCAGCTTGGCCGGGGGGACAGGGGGCAATCAGCCCCAGCATTTT	CASSLAGGTGGNQPQHF
TRBJ1-1	TRBV5-4	TRBD1	NA	TGTGCCAGCAGCTTCGTCAGGGGGCAGGAAGCTTTCTTT	CASSFVRGQEAFF
TRBJ2-2	TRBV9	TRBD2	NA	TGTGCCAGCAGCGTCCGGGGGGTCGGGGAGCTGTTTTTT	CASSVRGVGELFF
TRBJ2-7	TRBV4-1	NA	few	TGCGCCAGCAGCCAAGCAGGCGGGCGCTCCTACGAGCAGTACTTC	CASSQAGGRSYEQYF
TRBJ2-1	TRBV6-6	NA	NA	TGTGCCAGCAGTTACTACCGGGGAGATGAGCAGTTCTTC	CASSYYRGDEQFF
TRBJ2-7	TRBV18	TRBD1	NA	TGTGCCAGCTCACGGCCGGGACAGGGGGCCTACGAGCAGTACTTC	CASSRPGQGAYEQYF